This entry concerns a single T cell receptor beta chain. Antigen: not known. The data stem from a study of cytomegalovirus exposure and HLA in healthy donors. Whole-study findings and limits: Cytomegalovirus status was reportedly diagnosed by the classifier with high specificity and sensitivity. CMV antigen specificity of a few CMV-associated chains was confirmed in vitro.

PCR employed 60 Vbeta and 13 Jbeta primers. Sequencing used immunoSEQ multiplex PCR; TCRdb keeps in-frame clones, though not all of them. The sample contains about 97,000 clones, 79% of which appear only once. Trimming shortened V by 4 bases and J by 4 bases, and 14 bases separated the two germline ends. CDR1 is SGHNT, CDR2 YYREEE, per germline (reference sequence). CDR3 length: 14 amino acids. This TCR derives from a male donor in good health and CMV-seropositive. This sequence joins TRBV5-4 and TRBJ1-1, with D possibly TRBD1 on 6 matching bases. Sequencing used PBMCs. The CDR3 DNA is TGTGCCAGCAGCCGAGGGCTAGGGGGCACTGAAGCTTTCTTT. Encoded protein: CASSRGLGGTEAFF. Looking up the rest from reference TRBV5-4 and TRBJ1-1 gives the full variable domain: ETGVTQSPTHLIKTRGQQVTLRCSSQSGHNTVSWYQQALGQGPQFIFQYYREEENGRGNFPPRFSGLQFPNYSSELNVNALELDDSALYLCASSRGLGGTEAFFGQGTRLTVV.